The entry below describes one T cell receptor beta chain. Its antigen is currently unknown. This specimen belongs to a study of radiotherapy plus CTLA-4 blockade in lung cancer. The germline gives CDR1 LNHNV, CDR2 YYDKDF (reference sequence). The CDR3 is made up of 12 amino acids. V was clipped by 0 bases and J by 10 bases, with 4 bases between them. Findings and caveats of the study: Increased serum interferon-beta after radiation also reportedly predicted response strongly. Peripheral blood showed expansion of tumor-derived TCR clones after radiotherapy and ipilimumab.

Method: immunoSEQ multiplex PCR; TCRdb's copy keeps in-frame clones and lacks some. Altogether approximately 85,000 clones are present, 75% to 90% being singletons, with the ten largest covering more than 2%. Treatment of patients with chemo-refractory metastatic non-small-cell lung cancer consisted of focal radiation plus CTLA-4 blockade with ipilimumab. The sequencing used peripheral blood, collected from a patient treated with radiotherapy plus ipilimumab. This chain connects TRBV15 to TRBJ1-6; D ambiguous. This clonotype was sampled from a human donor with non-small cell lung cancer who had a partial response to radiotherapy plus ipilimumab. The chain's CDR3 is CATSRDRSPLHF. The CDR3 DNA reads TGTGCCACCAGCAGAGACAGATCACCCCTCCACTTT.